A single T cell receptor beta chain is shown here with its context. TCRbeta libraries were built with three rounds of nested PCR, modified from ARM-PCR. MiXCR, run by TCRdb on the multiplex PCR reads, gives a single entry per CDR3 protein. The sample consists of tens of thousands of distinct CDR3 sequences, around 60% of them appearing once. The data originate from a study of tumor and adjacent non-tumor tissue in lung cancer. This sample's RNA came from whole unsorted tissue. The CDR3 sequence is 17 residues long. Trimming shortened V by 1 base and J by 5 bases, and 19 bases separated the two germline ends. Germline CDR1 reads SGHRS; CDR2 reads YFSETQ.

This TCR was recovered from a man aged 45 to 65 with non-small cell lung cancer. The chain uses TRBV5-1 and TRBJ2-1; TRBD2 might be the D (6 bases). The sample was lung tumor tissue. CDR3 bases: TGCGCCAGCAGCTTGTCGCCTAGTGGGGGGACTCACAATGAGCAGTTCTTC. Encoded protein: CASSLSPSGGTHNEQFF.